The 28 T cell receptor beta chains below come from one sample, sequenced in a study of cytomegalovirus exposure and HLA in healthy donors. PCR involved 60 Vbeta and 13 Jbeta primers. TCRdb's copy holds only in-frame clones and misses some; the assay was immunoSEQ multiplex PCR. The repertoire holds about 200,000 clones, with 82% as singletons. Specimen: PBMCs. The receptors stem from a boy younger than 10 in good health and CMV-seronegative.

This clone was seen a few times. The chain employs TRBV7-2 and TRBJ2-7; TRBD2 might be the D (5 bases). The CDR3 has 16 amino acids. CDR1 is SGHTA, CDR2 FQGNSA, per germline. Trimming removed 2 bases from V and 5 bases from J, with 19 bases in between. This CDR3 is CASSLLLDSTRDEQYF. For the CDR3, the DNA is TGTGCCAGCAGCTTACTGTTAGACTCGACGCGGGACGAGCAGTACTTC.

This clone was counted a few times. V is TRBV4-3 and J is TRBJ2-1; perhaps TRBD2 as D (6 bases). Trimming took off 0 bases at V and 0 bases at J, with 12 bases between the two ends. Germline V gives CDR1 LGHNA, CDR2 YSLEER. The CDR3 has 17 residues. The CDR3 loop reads CASSQESAGYSYNEQFF. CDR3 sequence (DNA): TGCGCCAGCAGCCAAGAATCGGCGGGGTACTCCTACAATGAGCAGTTCTTC.

The CDR3 loop is CASSTPARQGAYIQYF. CDR3 DNA sequence: TGTGCCAGCAGCACCCCTGCGAGACAGGGGGCATACATTCAGTACTTC. V gene TRBV7-9 combines with J gene TRBJ2-4; TRBD1 agrees at 10 bases. This CDR3 comprises 16 residues. The germline V gene encodes CDR1 SEHNR and CDR2 FQNEAQ (reference sequence). V trimming: 5 bases; J trimming: 8 bases; junction bases outside the gene matches: 12.

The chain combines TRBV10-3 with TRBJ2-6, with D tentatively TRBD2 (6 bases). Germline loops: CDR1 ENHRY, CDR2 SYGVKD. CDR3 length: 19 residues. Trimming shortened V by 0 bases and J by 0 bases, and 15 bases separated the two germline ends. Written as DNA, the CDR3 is TGTGCCATCAGTGAGTCTAGATTCCAGACTAGCTCTGGGGCCAACGTCCTGACTTTC. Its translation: CAISESRFQTSSGANVLTF.

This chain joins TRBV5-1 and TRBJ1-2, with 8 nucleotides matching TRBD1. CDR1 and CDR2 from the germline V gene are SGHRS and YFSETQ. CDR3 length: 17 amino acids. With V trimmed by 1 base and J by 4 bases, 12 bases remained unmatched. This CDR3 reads CASSLTRGQAEGYGYTF. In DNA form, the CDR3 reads TGCGCCAGCAGCTTGACACGGGGACAGGCCGAAGGCTATGGCTACACCTTC.

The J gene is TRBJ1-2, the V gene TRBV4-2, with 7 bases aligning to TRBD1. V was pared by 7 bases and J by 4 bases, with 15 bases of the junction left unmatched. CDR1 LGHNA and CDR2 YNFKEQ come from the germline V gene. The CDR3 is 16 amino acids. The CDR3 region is CASNEHSGGKGYGYTF. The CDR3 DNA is TGTGCCAGCAACGAACATTCAGGGGGGAAGGGCTATGGCTACACCTTC.

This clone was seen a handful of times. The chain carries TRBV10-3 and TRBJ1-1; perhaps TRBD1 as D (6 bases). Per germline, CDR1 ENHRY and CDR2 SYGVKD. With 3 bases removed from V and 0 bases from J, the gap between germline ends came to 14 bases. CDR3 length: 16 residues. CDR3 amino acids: CAISESDSVLNTEAFF. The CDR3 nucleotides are TGTGCCATCAGTGAATCGGACAGCGTTCTGAACACTGAAGCTTTCTTT.

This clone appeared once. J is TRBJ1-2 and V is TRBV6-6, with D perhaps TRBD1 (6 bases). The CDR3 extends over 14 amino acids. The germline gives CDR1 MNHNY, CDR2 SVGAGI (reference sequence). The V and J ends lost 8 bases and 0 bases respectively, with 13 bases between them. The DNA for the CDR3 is TGTGCCAGCCTCGGACAGAGGGCTAACTATGGCTACACCTTC. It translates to CASLGQRANYGYTF.

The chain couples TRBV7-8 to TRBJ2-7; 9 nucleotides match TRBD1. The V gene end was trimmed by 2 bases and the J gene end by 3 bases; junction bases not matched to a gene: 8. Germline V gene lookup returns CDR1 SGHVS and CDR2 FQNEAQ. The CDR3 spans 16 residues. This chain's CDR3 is CASSLTSGQGGYEQYF. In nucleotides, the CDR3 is TGTGCCAGCAGCTTAACCTCGGGACAGGGAGGCTACGAGCAGTACTTC.

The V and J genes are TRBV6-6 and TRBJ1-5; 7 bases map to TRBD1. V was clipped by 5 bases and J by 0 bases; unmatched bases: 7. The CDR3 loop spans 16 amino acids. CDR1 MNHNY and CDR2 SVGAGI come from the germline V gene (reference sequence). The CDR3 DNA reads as TGTGCCAGCAGTGCCCGACAGGGAGGTAGCAATCAGCCCCAGCATTTT. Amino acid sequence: CASSARQGGSNQPQHF.

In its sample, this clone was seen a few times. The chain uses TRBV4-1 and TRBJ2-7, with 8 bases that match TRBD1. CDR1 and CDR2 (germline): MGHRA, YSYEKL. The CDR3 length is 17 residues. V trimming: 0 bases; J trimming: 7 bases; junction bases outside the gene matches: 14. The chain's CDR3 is CASSQDRGVRGRHEQYF. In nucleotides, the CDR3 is TGCGCCAGCAGCCAAGACCGTGGGGTCAGGGGGCGGCATGAGCAGTACTTC.

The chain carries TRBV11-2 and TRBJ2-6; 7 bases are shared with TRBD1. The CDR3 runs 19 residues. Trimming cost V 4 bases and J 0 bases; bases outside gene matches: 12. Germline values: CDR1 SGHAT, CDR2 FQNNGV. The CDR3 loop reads CASSSAGGTRNSGANVLTF. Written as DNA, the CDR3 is TGTGCCAGCAGCTCAGCAGGGGGTACCAGGAACTCTGGGGCCAACGTCCTGACTTTC.

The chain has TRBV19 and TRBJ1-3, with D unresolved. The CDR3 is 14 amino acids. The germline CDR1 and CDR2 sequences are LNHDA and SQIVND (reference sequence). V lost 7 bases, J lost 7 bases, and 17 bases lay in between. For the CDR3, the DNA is TGTGCCAGTACCACCTACGAGTCTTGGAACACCATATATTTT. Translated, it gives CASTTYESWNTIYF. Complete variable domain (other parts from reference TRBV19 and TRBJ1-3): DGGITQSPKYLFRKEGQNVTLSCEQNLNHDAMYWYRQDPGQGLRLIYYSQIVNDFQKGDIAEGYSVSREKKESFPLTVTSAQKNPTAFYLCASTTYESWNTIYFGEGSWLTVV.

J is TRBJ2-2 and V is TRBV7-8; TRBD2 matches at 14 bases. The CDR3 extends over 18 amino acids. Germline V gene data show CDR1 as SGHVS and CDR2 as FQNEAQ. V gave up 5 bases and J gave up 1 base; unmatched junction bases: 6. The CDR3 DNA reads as TGTGCCAGCAGCCCCCCTGGACTAGCGGGGGGGAACACCGGGGAGCTGTTTTTT. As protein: CASSPPGLAGGNTGELFF.

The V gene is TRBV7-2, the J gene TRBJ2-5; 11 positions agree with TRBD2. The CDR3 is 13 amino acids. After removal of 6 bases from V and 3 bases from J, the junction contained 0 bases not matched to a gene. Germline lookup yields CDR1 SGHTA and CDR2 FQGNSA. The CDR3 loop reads CASRLAGEETQYF. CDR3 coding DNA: TGTGCCAGCAGACTAGCGGGGGAAGAGACCCAGTACTTC.

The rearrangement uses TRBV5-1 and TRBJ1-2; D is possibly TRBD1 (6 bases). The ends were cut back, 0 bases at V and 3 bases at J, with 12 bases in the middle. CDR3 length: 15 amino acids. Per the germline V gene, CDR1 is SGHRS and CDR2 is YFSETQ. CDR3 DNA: TGCGCCAGCAGCTTGGTGACAGGTCGGGACTATGGCTACACCTTC. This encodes CASSLVTGRDYGYTF.

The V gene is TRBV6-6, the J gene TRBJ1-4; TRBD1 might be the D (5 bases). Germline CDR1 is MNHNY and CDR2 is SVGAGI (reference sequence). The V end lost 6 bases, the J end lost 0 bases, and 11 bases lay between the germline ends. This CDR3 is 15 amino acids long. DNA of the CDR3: TGTGCCAGCAGCCCTGGGGGGGCAACTAATGAAAAACTGTTTTTT. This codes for CASSPGGATNEKLFF.

CDR3 residues: CASRRPGQGARGEQYF. The CDR3 coding sequence is TGTGCCAGCAGGAGGCCCGGACAGGGGGCGCGGGGGGAGCAGTACTTC. The rearrangement joins TRBV11-2 to TRBJ2-7; 11 bases map to TRBD1. The CDR3 extends over 16 amino acids. Germline V gene sequence: CDR1 SGHAT, CDR2 FQNNGV. J gave up 7 bases and V 6 bases, and 14 bases lay outside the gene matches.

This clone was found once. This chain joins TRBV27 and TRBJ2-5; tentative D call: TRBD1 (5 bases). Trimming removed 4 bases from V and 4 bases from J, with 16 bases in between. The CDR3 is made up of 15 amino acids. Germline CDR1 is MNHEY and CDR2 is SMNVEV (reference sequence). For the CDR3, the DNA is TGTGCCAGCAGTTCGACTTTGGGGCAGGCAGAGACCCAGTACTTC. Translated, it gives CASSSTLGQAETQYF.

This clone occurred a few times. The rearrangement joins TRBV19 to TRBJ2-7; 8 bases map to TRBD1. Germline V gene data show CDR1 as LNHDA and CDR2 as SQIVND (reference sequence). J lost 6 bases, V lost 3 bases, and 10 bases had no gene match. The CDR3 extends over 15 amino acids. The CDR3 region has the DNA TGTGCCAGTAGTATCTTCTTGGACAGGGCGGCCGAGCAGTACTTC. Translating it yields CASSIFLDRAAEQYF.

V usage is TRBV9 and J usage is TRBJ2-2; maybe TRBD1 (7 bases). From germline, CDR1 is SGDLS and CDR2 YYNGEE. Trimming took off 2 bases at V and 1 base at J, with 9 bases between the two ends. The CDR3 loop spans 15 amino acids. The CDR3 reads CASSVRGENTGELFF. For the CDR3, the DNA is TGTGCCAGCAGCGTCAGGGGGGAGAACACCGGGGAGCTGTTTTTT.

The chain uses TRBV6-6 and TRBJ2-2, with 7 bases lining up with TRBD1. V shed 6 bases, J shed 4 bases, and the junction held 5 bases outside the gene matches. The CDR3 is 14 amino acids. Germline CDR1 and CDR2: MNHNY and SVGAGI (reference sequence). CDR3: CASSTGALTGELFF. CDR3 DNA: TGTGCCAGCAGCACAGGGGCACTCACCGGGGAGCTGTTTTTT.

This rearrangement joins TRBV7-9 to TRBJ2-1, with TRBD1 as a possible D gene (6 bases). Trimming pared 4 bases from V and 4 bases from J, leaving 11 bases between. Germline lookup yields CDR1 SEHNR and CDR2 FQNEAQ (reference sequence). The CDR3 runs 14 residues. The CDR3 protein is CASSSGQTYNEQFF. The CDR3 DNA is TGTGCCAGCAGCTCAGGACAGACTTACAATGAGCAGTTCTTC. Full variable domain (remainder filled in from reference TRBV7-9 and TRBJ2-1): DTGVSQNPRHKITKRGQNVTFRCDPISEHNRLYWYRQTLGQGPEFLTYFQNEAQLEKSRLLSDRFSAERPKGSFSTLEIQRTEQGDSAMYLCASSSGQTYNEQFFGPGTRLTVL.

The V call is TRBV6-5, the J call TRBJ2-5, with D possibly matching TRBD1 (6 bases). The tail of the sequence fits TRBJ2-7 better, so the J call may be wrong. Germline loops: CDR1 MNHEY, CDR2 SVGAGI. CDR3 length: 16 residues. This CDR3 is CASSFSTGLNSYEQYF. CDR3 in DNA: TGTGCCAGCAGTTTTTCAACAGGGTTGAACTCCTACGAGCAGTACTTC.

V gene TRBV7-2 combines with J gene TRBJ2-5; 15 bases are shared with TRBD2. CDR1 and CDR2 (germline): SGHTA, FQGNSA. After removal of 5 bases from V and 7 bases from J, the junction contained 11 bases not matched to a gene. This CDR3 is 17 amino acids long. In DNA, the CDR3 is TGTGCCAGCAGCCTGGGGACTAGCGGGGGGCCGGGTGGGACCCAGTACTTC. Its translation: CASSLGTSGGPGGTQYF.

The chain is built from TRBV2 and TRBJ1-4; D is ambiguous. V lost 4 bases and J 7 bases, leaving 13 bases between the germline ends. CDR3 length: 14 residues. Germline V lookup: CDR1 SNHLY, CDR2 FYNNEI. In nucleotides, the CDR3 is TGTGCCAGCAGTGTCTCTGCGGCGGCTGAAAAACTGTTTTTT. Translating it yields CASSVSAAAEKLFF.

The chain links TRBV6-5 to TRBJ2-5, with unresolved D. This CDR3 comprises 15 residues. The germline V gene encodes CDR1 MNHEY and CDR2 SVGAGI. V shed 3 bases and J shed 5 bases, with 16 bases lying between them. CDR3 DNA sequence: TGTGCCAGCAGTTATGGTACGGTAGCTGGGGAGACCCAGTACTTC. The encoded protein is CASSYGTVAGETQYF.

The CDR3 region is CASSPHGAPYEQYF. The CDR3 DNA reads TGTGCCAGCAGCCCCCATGGGGCCCCCTACGAGCAGTACTTC. J is TRBJ2-7 and V is TRBV9, with D perhaps matching TRBD1 (5 bases). Per germline, CDR1 SGDLS and CDR2 YYNGEE. The CDR3 runs to 14 residues. Trimming cost V 4 bases and J 2 bases, with 13 bases left between them.